These 3 T cell receptor beta chains originate from one sample sequenced in a study of shared clonotypes between healthy human individuals (dated by TCRdb to about 2020). The library was generated by the immunoSEQ multiplex PCR assay. The table comes from immuneACCESS by way of TCRdb, which keeps in-frame sequences with V and J called. Part of the clones is missing from these tables; in studies checked, under half for an unresolved V gene and the rest for unknown reasons. Recorded for this sample are 2,500,000 or so clones; approximately 93% of them occurred a single time. The top ten constitute 0.36% of the sample. The material sequenced was naive CD4+ T cells from PBMCs. The cell subset or site label on this specimen signifies: CD45RA+ positively selected. The receptors originated from a man aged 18 to 30 in good health. Some clones in this sample may be carry-over from other donors' samples.

The chain has TRBV7-3 and TRBJ2-1; D remains unclear. The CDR3 runs 13 residues. The germline gives CDR1 SGHTA, CDR2 FQGTGA. V lost 4 bases and J 4 bases, leaving 8 bases between the germline ends. Here the CDR3 DNA reads TGTGCCAGCAGCTCTCAGGCTTACAATGAGCAGTTCTTC. This translates into CASSSQAYNEQFF.

This chain uses TRBV11-2 with TRBJ2-2, with TRBD2 matching 8 bases. CDR1 and CDR2 from the germline V gene are SGHAT and FQNNGV. CDR3 length equals 16 residues. Losses at the gene ends were 4 bases for V and 1 base for J; bases not matched to a gene: 5. The CDR3 region is CASSSIAGMNTGELFF. The CDR3 DNA is TGTGCCAGCAGCTCAATAGCGGGGATGAACACCGGGGAGCTGTTTTTT.

The chain has TRBV5-1 and TRBJ2-5; the match to TRBD1 covers 9 bases. The J call may be mistaken, given a closer DNA end match to TRBJ2-7. Germline V gene lookup returns CDR1 SGHRS and CDR2 YFSETQ. The CDR3 covers 16 residues. The CDR3 loop reads CASSLPGGTGTYEQYF. As DNA, the CDR3 is TGCGCCAGCAGCTTGCCCGGGGGGACAGGGACCTACGAGCAGTACTTC.